This passage covers 9 T cell receptor beta chains from one sample sequenced in a study of T cell responses to AZD1222 COVID-19 vaccine. Produced via immunoSEQ multiplex PCR; TCRdb's table is partial and in-frame only. The top ten hold about 7% of the sample, which has roughly 99,000 clones, 89% seen once. This material consisted of peripheral blood, taken on day 0 of AZD1222 vaccination. The source is an adult in good health.

This clone was observed a single time. The CDR3 DNA reads as TGTGCCAGCTCACTATGGGACAGCGGTTACACAGATACGCAGTATTTT. Its protein is CASSLWDSGYTDTQYF. J is TRBJ2-3 and V is TRBV18, with 7 bases lining up with TRBD1. CDR3 size: 16 residues. With 4 bases clipped from V and 2 bases from J, the junction kept 9 bases outside the gene matches. CDR1 and CDR2 (germline): KGHSH, LQKENI.

The V call is TRBV11-2, the J call TRBJ2-2, with no clear D. The V end lost 2 bases, the J end lost 6 bases, and 16 bases lay between the germline ends. The CDR3 is 16 amino acids. Germline assignment: CDR1 SGHAT and CDR2 FQNNGV. The CDR3 region has the DNA TGTGCCAGCAGCTTACTGCGTGGTCCTGAGCCCGGGGAGCTGTTTTTT. It codes for CASSLLRGPEPGELFF.

The chain joins TRBV29-1 to TRBJ1-3; maybe TRBD1 (6 bases). V gave up 6 bases and J gave up 2 bases, with 11 bases separating them. The length of the CDR3 is 13 residues. The germline CDR1 and CDR2 sequences are SQVTM and ANQGSEA. DNA of the CDR3: TGCAGCGTCCTTACAGGGCCTGGAAACACCATATATTTT. It specifies CSVLTGPGNTIYF.

The V gene is TRBV7-2, the J gene TRBJ2-3, with D perhaps TRBD2 (5 bases). CDR1 is SGHTA, CDR2 FQGNSA, per germline. This CDR3 has 13 amino acids. The V end was cut by 8 bases, the J end by 5 bases, with 14 bases between. CDR3 residues: CASATLRGDTQYF. The CDR3 nucleotides read TGTGCCAGCGCGACTCTTCGGGGAGATACGCAGTATTTT.

The CDR3 DNA sequence: TGCGCCAGCAGCTTGGCCTTAGGGGCGAACACCGGGGAGCTGTTTTTT. Protein: CASSLALGANTGELFF. The V call is TRBV5-1, the J call TRBJ2-2; D might be TRBD1 (5 bases). The CDR3 is made up of 16 amino acids. V gave up 0 bases and J gave up 0 bases, with 9 bases separating them. Per the germline V gene, CDR1 is SGHRS and CDR2 is YFSETQ.

The gene calls are TRBV7-2 and TRBJ2-7, with 10 bases fitting TRBD2. The germline CDR1 and CDR2 sequences are SGHTA and FQGNSA. Germline trimming cut 5 bases from V and 3 bases from J; bases unmatched to any gene: 4. The CDR3 has 14 amino acids. CDR3 region: CASSPRTSGYEQYF. CDR3 in DNA: TGTGCCAGCAGCCCACGGACTAGCGGCTACGAGCAGTACTTC.

The chain links TRBV11-1 to TRBJ1-2; D not certain. The CDR3 is made up of 13 amino acids. Germline assignment: CDR1 SGHAT and CDR2 FQDESV (reference sequence). With 0 bases removed from V and 4 bases from J, the gap between germline ends came to 6 bases. The CDR3 nucleotides are TGTGCCAGCAGCTTAGCCGGAGGCTATGGCTACACCTTC. Encoded protein: CASSLAGGYGYTF.

This chain connects TRBV19 to TRBJ2-5; a weak D match, TRBD1 (5 bases). This CDR3 region has 14 residues. Trimming left V 3 bases short and J 0 bases short, with 8 bases between. CDR1 and CDR2 (germline): LNHDA, SQIVND (reference sequence). The CDR3 DNA is TGTGCCAGTAGTATGACAGCAAACCAAGAGACCCAGTACTTC. Amino acid sequence: CASSMTANQETQYF.

This chain links TRBV5-1 with TRBJ1-3, with D hard to call. Trimming shortened V by 2 bases and J by 3 bases, and 12 bases separated the two germline ends. CDR1 is SGHRS, CDR2 YFSETQ, per germline. The CDR3 spans 15 residues. CDR3 region: CASSLVGLNGNTIYF. The CDR3 DNA reads as TGCGCCAGCAGCTTAGTCGGGCTTAATGGAAACACCATATATTTT.